This T cell receptor (beta chain) was found in a study of shared clonotypes between healthy human individuals. Germline V gives CDR1 GTSNPN, CDR2 SVGIG (reference sequence). This CDR3 spans 12 amino acids. V lost 3 bases and J lost 8, with 13 bases in between. The material for each subset, its genomic DNA, was split evenly across several immunoSEQ plates. Libraries were prepared by immunoSEQ multiplex PCR; TCRdb keeps only in-frame clonotypes and omits some of them. The profile covers roughly 2.5 million clones, with approximately 90% appearing a single time and around 0.14% taken by the ten largest.

This TCR came from a man aged 18 to 29 in good health. V is TRBV30 and J is TRBJ1-2; D is perhaps TRBD1 (5 bases). Input material: naive CD4+ T cells sorted from blood. The subset was: CD45RA+ positively selected. The CDR3 reads CAWRGGGEGYTF. For the CDR3, the DNA is TGTGCCTGGAGGGGTGGGGGTGAGGGCTACACCTTC.